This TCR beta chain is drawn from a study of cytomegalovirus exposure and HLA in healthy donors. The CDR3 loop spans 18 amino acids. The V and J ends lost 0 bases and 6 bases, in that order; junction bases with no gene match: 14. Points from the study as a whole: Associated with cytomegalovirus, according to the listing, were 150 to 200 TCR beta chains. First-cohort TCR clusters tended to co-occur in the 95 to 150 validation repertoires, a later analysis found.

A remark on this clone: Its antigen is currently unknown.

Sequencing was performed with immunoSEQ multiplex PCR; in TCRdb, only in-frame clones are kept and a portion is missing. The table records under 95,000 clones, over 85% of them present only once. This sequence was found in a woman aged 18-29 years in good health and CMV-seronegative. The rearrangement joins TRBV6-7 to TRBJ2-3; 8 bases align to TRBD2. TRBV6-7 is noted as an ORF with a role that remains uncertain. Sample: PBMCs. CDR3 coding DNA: TGTGCCAGCAGTTACTCGAGGTCCAAAGCGGGAGTTCCGGATACGCAGTATTTT. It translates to CASSYSRSKAGVPDTQYF.